This TCR beta chain was documented in a study of T cell responses to AZD1222 COVID-19 vaccine. Whole-study findings and limits: Baseline seropositives among AZD1222 recipients totaled only 5 to 7. No repertoire was sampled before or during the peak T cell response, only after it. Per reports, nearly half of all spike-specific TCRs target regions that are unmutated in variants. The sample set comprised mostly white British donors with more females, and clonal diversity was possibly underestimated.

Points on this clone: Its antigen remains unknown.

The CDR3 extends over 11 amino acids. Deletions cut 3 bases from V and 5 bases from J, with 2 bases between. Produced via immunoSEQ multiplex PCR; TCRdb's table is partial and in-frame only. The sample lists more than 150,000 clones; around 92% were seen once. This rearrangement joins TRBV12-3 or TRBV12-4 to TRBJ1-5, with D unclear. This TCR came from an adult in good health. The sample here was peripheral blood, taken on day 0 of AZD1222 vaccination. CDR3 nucleotide sequence: TGTGCCAGCAGTTTCGATCAGCCCCAGCATTTT. Its protein product is CASSFDQPQHF.